This TCR beta chain was retrieved from a study of T-cell memory formation after mild COVID-19. The V gene's germline CDR1 is SQVTM and CDR2 ANQGSEA. The CDR3 extends over 12 amino acids. Trimming pared 2 bases from V and 6 bases from J, leaving 9 bases between. Remarks on this clonotype: Its antigen is as yet unknown.

5'RACE primed at constant segments yielded TCR alpha and TCR beta cDNA libraries bearing sample barcodes and UMIs. TCRdb used MiXCR to reprocess the 5' RACE reads, holding one entry per CDR3 protein. In the table there are hundreds of thousands of distinct CDR3 sequences, more than 15% of which are singletons. Whole-study results and caveats: Contracting clones from day 15 to 85 showed balanced CD4/CD8; later expanders favored CD4+.

The chain joins TRBV29-1 to TRBJ2-3; TRBD2 might be the D (6 bases). The sequenced sample consisted of PBMCs or a T cell subset sorted from them (not recorded which). The source of this sequence is an adult woman who had mild COVID-19 (a few samples of this study predate the infection). Cell type and time point are not known. The CDR3 region has the DNA TGCAGCGTTGAATCCCTAGCGGATACGCAGTATTTT. Translated: CSVESLADTQYF.